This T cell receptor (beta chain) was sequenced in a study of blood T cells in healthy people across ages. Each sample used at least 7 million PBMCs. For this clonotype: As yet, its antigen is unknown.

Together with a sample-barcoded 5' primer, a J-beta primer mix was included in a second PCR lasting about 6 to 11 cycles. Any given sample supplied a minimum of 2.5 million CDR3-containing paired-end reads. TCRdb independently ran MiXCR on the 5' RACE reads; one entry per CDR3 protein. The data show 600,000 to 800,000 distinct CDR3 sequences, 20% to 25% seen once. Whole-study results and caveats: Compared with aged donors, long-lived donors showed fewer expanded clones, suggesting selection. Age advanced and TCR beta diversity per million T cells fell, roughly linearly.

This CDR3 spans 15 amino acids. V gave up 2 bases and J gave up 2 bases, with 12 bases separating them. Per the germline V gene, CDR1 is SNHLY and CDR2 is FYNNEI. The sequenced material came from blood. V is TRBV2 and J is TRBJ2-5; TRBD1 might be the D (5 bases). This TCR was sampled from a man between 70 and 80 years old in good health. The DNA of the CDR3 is TGTGCCAGCAGTGAACAAGGACACGGACAAGAGACCCAGTACTTC. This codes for CASSEQGHGQETQYF.